This is a list of T cell receptor beta chains from one sample in a study of radiotherapy plus CTLA-4 blockade in lung cancer. Generated by immunoSEQ multiplex PCR, the TCRdb table keeps only in-frame clones and is missing some. The sample includes under 95,000 clones, more than 80% of them seen just once. Specimen: peripheral blood, collected from a patient treated with radiotherapy plus ipilimumab. These receptors originate from a human donor with non-small cell lung cancer who had stable disease on radiotherapy plus ipilimumab. The CDR3 runs from the conserved cysteine through the conserved F or W. The D gene is left open where the match is weak. Expanded clones get a size class; other rows say once, few or many, or leave the size out.

j_call d_call v_call clone_size cdr3_aa cdr3_nt
TRBJ1-1 . TRBV6-1 . CASRLQGNTEAFF TGTGCCAGCAGGCTACAGGGGAACACTGAAGCTTTCTTT
TRBJ1-5 . TRBV7-9 few CASSLGTNQPQHF TGTGCCAGCAGCTTAGGAACCAATCAGCCCCAGCATTTT
TRBJ2-5 . TRBV7-2 . CASSLKRGETQYF TGTGCCAGCAGCTTGAAAAGAGGAGAGACCCAGTACTTC
TRBJ2-3 . TRBV7-9 . CASSSSSGTDTQYF TGTGCCAGCAGCTCCAGTAGCGGCACAGATACGCAGTATTTT
TRBJ1-2 . TRBV6-6 . CASSYSQGNYGYTF TGTGCCAGCAGTTACTCGCAGGGCAACTATGGCTACACCTTC
TRBJ2-7 . TRBV6-4 few CASSKYEQYF TGTGCCAGCAGTAAATACGAGCAGTACTTC
TRBJ1-5 . TRBV5-8 . CASSPRDNQPQHF TGTGCCAGCAGCCCACGGGACAATCAGCCCCAGCATTTT
TRBJ2-7 TRBD1 TRBV6-1 . CASSQTGAAPYEQYF TGTGCCAGCAGCCAGACAGGGGCCGCCCCCTACGAGCAGTACTTC
TRBJ2-7 TRBD1 TRBV2 . CASRNYPGTGSYEQYF TGTGCCAGCAGAAACTACCCCGGGACAGGGTCCTACGAGCAGTACTTC
TRBJ2-3 . TRBV27 . CASSLSHGADTQYF TGTGCCAGCAGTTTATCGCATGGAGCAGATACGCAGTATTTT
TRBJ2-7 . TRBV30 . CAWSASYEQYF TGTGCCTGGAGTGCCTCCTACGAGCAGTACTTC
TRBJ2-7 . TRBV11-2 . CASSLDNHGSYEQYF TGTGCCAGCAGCTTAGATAACCATGGGTCCTACGAGCAGTACTTC
TRBJ1-5 . TRBV12-2 . CASRTTLLEGWGNQPQHF TGTGCAAGTCGCACCACACTACTGGAGGGCTGGGGAAATCAGCCCCAGCATTTT
TRBJ2-7 . TRBV27 . CASSRGYEQYF TGTGCCAGCAGTAGGGGGTACGAGCAGTACTTC
TRBJ1-5 TRBD1 TRBV11-2 . CASSLSGTGNQPQHF TGTGCCAGCAGCTTATCCGGGACAGGCAATCAGCCCCAGCATTTT
TRBJ1-1 . TRBV28 . CASRTGGSEAFF TGTGCCAGCCGGACGGGGGGCAGTGAAGCTTTCTTT
TRBJ2-3 . TRBV27 . CASSLLASSGDTQYF TGTGCCAGCAGTTTATTGGCTTCCTCGGGAGATACGCAGTATTTT
TRBJ1-5 . TRBV30 . CAWSVGGDQPQHF TGTGCCTGGAGTGTAGGGGGGGATCAGCCCCAGCATTTT
TRBJ2-4 TRBD1 TRBV19 . CAIGDRAKNIQYF TGTGCCATTGGGGACAGGGCCAAAAACATTCAGTACTTC
TRBJ1-1 . TRBV6-1 . CATRPGGNTEAFF TGTGCCACCCGTCCAGGAGGAAACACTGAAGCTTTCTTT
TRBJ2-3 TRBD1 TRBV9 few CASSVGTGGTDTQYF TGTGCCAGCAGCGTCGGGACAGGGGGCACAGATACGCAGTATTTT
TRBJ1-4 TRBD1 TRBV4-1 . CASRPPGQGPQLFF TGCGCCAGCAGACCCCCGGGACAGGGGCCCCAGTTGTTTTTT
TRBJ1-5 TRBD1 TRBV15 . CATSRDVRQGGNQPQHF TGTGCCACCAGCAGAGATGTGAGACAGGGAGGCAATCAGCCCCAGCATTTT
TRBJ1-5 . TRBV7-7 . CASSLGRGQPQHF TGTGCCAGCAGCTTAGGAAGGGGCCAGCCCCAGCATTTT
TRBJ1-6 . TRBV27 . CASSPRQRTSYNSPLHF TGTGCCAGCAGTCCACGACAGAGAACCTCCTATAATTCACCCCTCCACTTT
TRBJ1-1 . TRBV27 . CASSLARGNTEAFF TGTGCCAGCAGTTTAGCGAGGGGCAACACTGAAGCTTTCTTT
TRBJ1-1 TRBD1 TRBV2 . CASSRDRGLGGTEAFF TGTGCCAGCAGCAGGGACAGGGGGCTTGGAGGCACTGAAGCTTTCTTT
TRBJ2-5 TRBD2 TRBV18 . CASSPPTSGIVKETQYF TGTGCCAGCTCACCACCCACTAGCGGGATCGTCAAAGAGACCCAGTACTTC
TRBJ1-5 TRBD1 TRBV19 few CASSIVGTGKGYNQPQHF TGTGCCAGTAGTATAGTGGGGACAGGGAAGGGATACAATCAGCCCCAGCATTTT
TRBJ1-4 TRBD1 TRBV14 . CASSHRIRGQHEKLFF TGTGCCAGCAGCCACCGGATCCGGGGACAGCATGAAAAACTGTTTTTT
TRBJ2-7 . TRBV19 . CASSISRSYEQYF TGTGCCAGTAGTATTTCGAGGAGCTACGAGCAGTACTTC
TRBJ2-7 . TRBV5-5 . CASSDSGPGVWDEQYF TGTGCCAGCAGCGACTCCGGGCCAGGGGTATGGGACGAGCAGTACTTC
TRBJ1-1 TRBD1 TRBV29-1 . CSAAPGTGGRTEAFF TGCAGCGCGGCTCCCGGGACAGGGGGCCGTACTGAAGCTTTCTTT
TRBJ1-5 . TRBV2 . CASNLMTQNQPQHF TGTGCCAGCAACCTAATGACCCAGAATCAGCCCCAGCATTTT
TRBJ1-3 . TRBV6-6 . CASTAVGGSGNTIYF TGTGCCAGCACCGCCGTGGGCGGTTCTGGAAACACCATATATTTT
TRBJ2-7 . TRBV5-1 . CASSLAEGSYEQYF TGCGCCAGCAGCTTGGCCGAGGGGAGCTACGAGCAGTACTTC
TRBJ2-7 . TRBV2 . CASSGSSYEQYF TGTGCCAGCAGCGGGAGCTCCTACGAGCAGTACTTC
TRBJ2-5 TRBD2 TRBV5-1 . CASGRGRAEVIKETQYF TGCGCCAGCGGCCGCGGGAGGGCCGAAGTAATCAAAGAGACCCAGTACTTC
TRBJ1-2 TRBD1 TRBV27 . CASSSLQGSGYTF TGTGCCAGCAGTTCTTTACAGGGGAGTGGCTACACCTTC
TRBJ2-7 TRBD2 TRBV5-4 . CASSTSGGAFNEQYF TGTGCCAGCAGCACCAGCGGGGGGGCTTTCAACGAGCAGTACTTC
TRBJ1-5 . TRBV5-8 once CASSLGRVYQPQHF TGTGCCAGCAGCTTGGGAAGGGTTTATCAGCCCCAGCATTTT
TRBJ2-7 . TRBV9 . CASSVEDSGEQYF TGTGCCAGCAGCGTAGAGGATTCCGGCGAGCAGTACTTC
TRBJ1-6 . TRBV2 . CASTIEARVGNSPLHF TGTGCCAGCACCATTGAGGCCAGGGTGGGTAATTCACCCCTCCACTTT
TRBJ2-5 TRBD2 TRBV6-5 . CASSSSGLARETQYF TGTGCCAGCAGTTCCTCCGGACTAGCGCGTGAGACCCAGTACTTC
TRBJ1-1 . TRBV19 . CASTTDTGFLYTEAFF TGTGCCAGTACAACGGACACAGGGTTCCTTTACACTGAAGCTTTCTTT
TRBJ1-5 TRBD1 TRBV6-1 . CASSDPGGAGNQPQHF TGTGCCAGCAGTGACCCAGGGGGCGCTGGCAATCAGCCCCAGCATTTT
TRBJ2-5 . TRBV7-3 . CASSLGGADRTQYF TGTGCCAGCAGCTTAGGAGGGGCGGACAGGACCCAGTACTTC
TRBJ2-5 . TRBV5-4 . CASSSPVGTQYF TGTGCCAGCAGCTCACCCGTAGGGACCCAGTACTTC
TRBJ2-7 . TRBV21-1 . CASSDGTGRPYEQYF TGTGCCAGCAGCGATGGGACAGGGAGACCTTACGAGCAGTACTTC
TRBJ1-1 . TRBV21-1 . CASIAPGRTEAFF TGTGCCAGCATCGCGCCAGGGCGGACTGAAGCTTTCTTT
TRBJ1-2 . TRBV28 . CASSLVQGGQSYTF TGTGCCAGCAGTTTGGTACAGGGCGGACAGAGCTACACCTTC
TRBJ1-1 . TRBV2 . CASSEAKRGAFF TGTGCCAGCAGTGAAGCGAAACGGGGAGCTTTCTTT
TRBJ2-1 . TRBV7-2 . CASSYRDGDYNEQFF TGTGCCAGCAGCTACCGGGACGGAGACTACAATGAGCAGTTCTTC
TRBJ1-1 . TRBV15 . CATSRPGQSLNTEAFF TGTGCCACCAGCAGACCCGGACAGTCATTGAACACTGAAGCTTTCTTT
TRBJ2-2 TRBD2 TRBV19 . CASSNREGNTGELFF TGTGCCAGTAGTAACCGGGAGGGGAACACCGGGGAGCTGTTTTTT